This T cell receptor beta chain was identified during a study of blood T cell repertoires in COVID-19. Looking at the study overall: Sites across the United States, Italy and Spain contributed samples from acute and convalescent COVID-19.

TCRdb keeps only in-frame clones here, not all; method: immunoSEQ multiplex PCR. The sample lists some 250,000 clones, over 65% occurring once. Trimming took 6 bases from V and 0 from J, leaving 6 bases between them. This CDR3 region has 13 residues. Germline V gene lookup returns CDR1 MNHEY and CDR2 SVGAGI. This chain connects TRBV6-5 to TRBJ1-5; D ambiguous. This clonotype was obtained from a woman over 75 with acute or convalescent COVID-19. Sample: peripheral blood. The CDR3 loop is CASSPSSNQPQHF. CDR3 nucleotide sequence: TGTGCCAGCAGCCCCAGTAGCAATCAGCCCCAGCATTTT.